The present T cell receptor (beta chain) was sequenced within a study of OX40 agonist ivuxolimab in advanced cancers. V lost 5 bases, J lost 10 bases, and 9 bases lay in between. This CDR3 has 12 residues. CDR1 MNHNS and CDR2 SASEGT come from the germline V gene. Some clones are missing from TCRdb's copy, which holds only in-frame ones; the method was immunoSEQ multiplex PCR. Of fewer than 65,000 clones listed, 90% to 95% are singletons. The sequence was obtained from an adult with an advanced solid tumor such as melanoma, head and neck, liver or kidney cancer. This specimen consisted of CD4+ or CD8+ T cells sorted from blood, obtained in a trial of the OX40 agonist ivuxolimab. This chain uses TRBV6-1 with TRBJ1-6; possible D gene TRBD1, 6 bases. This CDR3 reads CASSWTESPLHF. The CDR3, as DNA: TGTGCCAGCAGTTGGACAGAATCACCCCTCCACTTT.